The present TCR beta chain was sequenced within a study of shared clonotypes between healthy human individuals. Study results and limitations: Non-shared clonotypes had lower generation probabilities than those shared by all four donors.

Each cell subset's genomic DNA was divided evenly among several immunoSEQ plates. This table comes from immunoSEQ multiplex PCR, and its TCRdb copy is limited to in-frame clones, with some not included. The table has some 1 million clones, approximately 76% seen once; the top ten hold around 1.5%. This clone was seen just once. Its target is not known. Germline V gives CDR1 SGHRS, CDR2 YFSETQ. V was cut by 1 base and J by 5 bases, with 13 bases left in between. The CDR3 loop spans 16 amino acids. The rearrangement joins TRBV5-1 to TRBJ1-6, with a weak D call TRBD1 (6 bases). The receptor's source is a man between 18 and 29 years old in good health. Material for sequencing was memory CD4+ T cells sorted from blood. The subset here: CD45RA-negative fraction. CDR3 bases: TGCGCCAGCAGCTTGAAAACAGGGAACAATAATTCACCCCTCCACTTT. It translates to CASSLKTGNNNSPLHF.